This TCR beta chain was sequenced during a study of control samples from healthy donors and cancer patients. A few counts support this clone. The protocol was immunoSEQ multiplex PCR, while the TCRdb copy is restricted to in-frame clones and leaves out a portion. The repertoire holds over 100,000 clones, with around 88% as singletons. This CDR3 spans 14 amino acids. V was trimmed by 3 bases and J by 0 bases, leaving 6 bases between them. The V gene's germline CDR1 is ENHRY and CDR2 SYGVKD. The chain uses TRBV10-3 and TRBJ1-3; no clear D. The receptor's source is a man aged 35-49 years in good health. Sequenced: blood. The CDR3 sequence: CAISDGSSGNTIYF. The CDR3 coding sequence is TGTGCCATCAGTGACGGCTCCTCTGGAAACACCATATATTTT.